This T cell receptor beta chain was identified in a study of graft-versus-host responses after intestinal transplantation (dated by TCRdb to the early 2020s). Regarding the research as a whole: The transplants that recipients received were multivisceral, liver-intestinal, or isolated intestinal. A peak of at least 4% donor T cells among recipient peripheral blood mononuclear cells was the definition used for donor T cell macrochimerism. To identify alloreactive clones, pre-transplant mixed lymphocyte reaction products were sequenced and then compared with unstimulated pre-transplant donor and recipient T cells. After intestinal transplantation, graft-versus-host and host-versus-graft alloreactive T cell clones in the graft, circulation and bone marrow were tracked using bulk TCR-beta CDR3 sequencing. The cohort enrolled fewer than 25 intestinal transplant recipients including one retransplant, and 3 patients lacking pretransplant specimens were excluded. Rather than being sequenced by the commercial service, samples from a few later patients were sequenced in-house on an Illumina MiSeq and processed with MiXCR. Every recipient was given anti-thymocyte globulin induction, followed by roughly 3 years of maintenance tacrolimus and steroids. General conclusions and limits of the study: Peak levels of circulating GvH clones were associated with declines in HvG clones early after transplant. GvH clones were found in recipient bone marrow, and some of the GvH clones appeared earlier in ileal mucosa or blood, which is consistent with an intestinal mucosal origin. Conclusions were limited by the relatively low number and heterogeneity of intestinal transplant patients. High GvH to HvG T cell clonal ratios were observed in the allografts of patients with donor T cell macrochimerism.

The library was made by the immunoSEQ multiplex PCR assay. For most patients, high-throughput TCR-beta CDR3 sequencing of genomic DNA was performed by Adaptive Biotechnologies. The paper's data handling went like this. Adaptive's ImmunoSEQ software supplied the TCR sequencing data for around 19 patients, while MiXCR and VDJtools were used to process a few other patients. Because the origin of CDR3 nucleotide sequences shared between donor and recipient could not be assigned, those sequences were removed. Alloreactive clones required at least 2-fold expansion over unstimulated cells and minimum CFSE-low frequency of 0.002% (template counts) or 0.001% (read counts). Clones detected in sequenced pre-transplant spleen, lymph node, or MLR CFSE-low populations of the donor or recipient were defined as mappable. The cumulative frequency of alloreactive clones was calculated as a percentage of all sequences, weighted by copy number. TCRdb retrieved this table from immuneACCESS and kept in-frame rearrangements only. Not all clones are present; in checked studies, unresolved V genes account for under half, and no reason is known for the remainder. That table furnishes V, J and clone size, whereas the DNA furnished D and trimming. Within this sample are 50,000 or so clones, with 85% to 95% of them counted one time only. The top ten clonotypes cover 5.5% to 6% of the sample.

About this clone: Its target antigen remains unknown. No base-level quality is on record; no much larger clone is a single base apart.

V has 0 bases trimmed and J has 2 bases trimmed; junction bases matching no gene number 10. The CDR3, from cysteine to phenylalanine, totals 17 residues. Only the CDR3 region is kept as DNA, spanning 51 bases read in frame from base 1. CDR1 LGHNA and CDR2 YNFKEQ are derived from the germline V gene. Blood samples were collected up to 4 times in the first month after transplant and then at least monthly when available. The sequencing here drew on PBMCs, taken around 800 days after a first intestinal transplant, on the day of a second. The source of this sequence is a human patient who received an intestinal transplant, so some T cells may come from the graft donor. The rearrangement joined TRBV4-2 to TRBJ2-7, and TRBD1 aligns with 7 junction nucleotides. The CDR3 corresponds to CASSQELLDRRPYEQYF. The nucleotides are TGTGCCAGCAGCCAAGAGCTCCTGGACAGGAGACCCTACGAGCAGTACTTC.